This T cell receptor (beta chain) came from a study of shared clonotypes between healthy human individuals. The protocol was immunoSEQ multiplex PCR, while the TCRdb copy is restricted to in-frame clones and leaves out a portion. The data hold around 2,000,000 clones, with roughly 95% observed a single time. This clone was counted once. Selected positively for CCR7 and CD45RO-negative, naive CD8 cells excluded terminally differentiated effector memory CD45RA+ cells. CDR3 length: 12 residues. In germline, CDR1 is MNHNS, CDR2 SASEGT. V was cut by 10 bases and J by 2 bases, with 11 bases left in between.

This chain uses TRBV6-1 with TRBJ2-5; D is perhaps TRBD1 (6 bases). Input material: naive CD8+ T cells sorted from blood. The source is a man aged 18-30 years in good health. The CDR3 DNA reads TGTGCCACCACAGGGATACAAGAGACCCAGTACTTC. Translation gives CATTGIQETQYF.